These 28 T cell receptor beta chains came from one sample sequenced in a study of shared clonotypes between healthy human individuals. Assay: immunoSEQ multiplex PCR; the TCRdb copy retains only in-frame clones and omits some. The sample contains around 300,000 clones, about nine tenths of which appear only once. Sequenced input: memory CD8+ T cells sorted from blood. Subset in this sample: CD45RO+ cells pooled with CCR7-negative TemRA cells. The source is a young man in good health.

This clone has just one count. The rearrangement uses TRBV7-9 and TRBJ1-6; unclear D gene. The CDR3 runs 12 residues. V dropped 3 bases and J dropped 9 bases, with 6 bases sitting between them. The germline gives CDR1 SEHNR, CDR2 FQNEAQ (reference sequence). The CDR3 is CASSFCCSPLHF. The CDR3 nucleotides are TGTGCCAGCAGCTTTTGTTGTTCACCCCTCCACTTT. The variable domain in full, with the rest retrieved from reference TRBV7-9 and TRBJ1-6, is DTGVSQNPRHKITKRGQNVTFRCDPISEHNRLYWYRQTLGQGPEFLTYFQNEAQLEKSRLLSDRFSAERPKGSFSTLEIQRTEQGDSAMYLCASSFCCSPLHFGNGTRLTVT.

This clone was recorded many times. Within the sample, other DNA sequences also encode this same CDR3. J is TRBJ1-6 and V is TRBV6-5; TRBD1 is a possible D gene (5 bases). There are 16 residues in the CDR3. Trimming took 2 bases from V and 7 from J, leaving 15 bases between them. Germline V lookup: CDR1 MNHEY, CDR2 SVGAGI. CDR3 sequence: CASSYPRGGENSPLHF. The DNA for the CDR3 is TGTGCCAGCAGTTACCCCCGCGGGGGAGAAAATTCACCCCTCCACTTT.

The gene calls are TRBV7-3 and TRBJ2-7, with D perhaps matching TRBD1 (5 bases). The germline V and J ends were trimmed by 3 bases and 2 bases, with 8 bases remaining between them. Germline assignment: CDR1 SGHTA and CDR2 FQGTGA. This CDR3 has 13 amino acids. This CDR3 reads CASSLAGTYEQYF. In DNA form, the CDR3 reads TGTGCCAGCAGCTTGGCAGGGACCTACGAGCAGTACTTC.

CDR3 DNA sequence: TGCGCCAGCAGCTACGAGGGGTCCGGGGTGCGCGGGGAGCTGTTTTTT. Translating it yields CASSYEGSGVRGELFF. This chain links TRBV5-1 with TRBJ2-2; TRBD1 or TRBD2 may be the D gene (5 bases each). Per germline, CDR1 SGHRS and CDR2 YFSETQ. The CDR3 contains 16 residues. With 3 bases removed from V and 7 bases from J, the gap between germline ends came to 19 bases.

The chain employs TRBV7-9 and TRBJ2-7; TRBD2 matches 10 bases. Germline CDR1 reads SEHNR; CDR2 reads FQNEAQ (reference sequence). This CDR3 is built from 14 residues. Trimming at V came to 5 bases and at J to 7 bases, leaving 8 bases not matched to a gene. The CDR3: CASSGTSGAKEQYF. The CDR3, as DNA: TGTGCCAGCAGCGGAACTAGCGGGGCGAAAGAGCAGTACTTC.

The CDR3 here is CASSPRPGFNQPQHF. As DNA, the CDR3 is TGTGCCAGCAGTCCCCGCCCAGGGTTCAATCAGCCCCAGCATTTT. The chain is built from TRBV28 and TRBJ1-5; perhaps TRBD1 as D (5 bases). CDR1 is MDHEN and CDR2 is SYDVKM in the germline V gene. The CDR3 totals 15 residues. The germline V and J ends were trimmed by 5 bases and 3 bases, with 14 bases remaining between them.

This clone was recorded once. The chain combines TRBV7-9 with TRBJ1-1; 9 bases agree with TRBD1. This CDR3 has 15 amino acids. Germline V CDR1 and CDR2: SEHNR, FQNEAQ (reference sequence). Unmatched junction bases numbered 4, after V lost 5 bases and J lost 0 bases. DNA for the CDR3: TGTGCCAGCAGCCCCGGACAGGGGATGAACACTGAAGCTTTCTTT. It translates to CASSPGQGMNTEAFF.

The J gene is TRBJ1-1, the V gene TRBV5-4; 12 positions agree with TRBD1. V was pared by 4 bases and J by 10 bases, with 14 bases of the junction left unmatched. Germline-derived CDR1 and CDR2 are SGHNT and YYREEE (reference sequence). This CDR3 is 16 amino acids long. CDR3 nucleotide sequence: TGTGCCAGCAGCCTGGAGACCCGGGACAGGGGGCGGGCAGCTTTCTTT. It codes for CASSLETRDRGRAAFF.

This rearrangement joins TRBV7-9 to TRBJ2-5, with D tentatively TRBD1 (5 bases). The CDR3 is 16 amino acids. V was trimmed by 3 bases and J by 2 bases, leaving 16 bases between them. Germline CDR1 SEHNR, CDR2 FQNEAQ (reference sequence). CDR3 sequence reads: CASSFTTAAFQETQYF. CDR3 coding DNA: TGTGCCAGCAGCTTTACGACAGCTGCCTTTCAAGAGACCCAGTACTTC.

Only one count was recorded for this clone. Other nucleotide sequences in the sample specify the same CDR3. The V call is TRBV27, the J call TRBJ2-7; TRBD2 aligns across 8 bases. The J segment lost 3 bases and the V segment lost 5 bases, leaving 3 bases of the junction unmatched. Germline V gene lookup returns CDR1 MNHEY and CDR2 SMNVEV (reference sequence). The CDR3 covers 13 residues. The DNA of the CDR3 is TGTGCCAGCAGTCCAGGGACTAGCTACGAGCAGTACTTC. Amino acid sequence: CASSPGTSYEQYF.

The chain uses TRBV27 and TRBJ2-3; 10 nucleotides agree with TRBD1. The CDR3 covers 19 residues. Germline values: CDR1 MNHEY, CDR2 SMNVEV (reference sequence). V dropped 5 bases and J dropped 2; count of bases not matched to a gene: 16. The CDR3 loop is CASSMLGDRGPSITDTQYF. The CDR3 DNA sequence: TGTGCCAGCAGTATGCTTGGGGACAGGGGCCCCTCAATCACAGATACGCAGTATTTT.

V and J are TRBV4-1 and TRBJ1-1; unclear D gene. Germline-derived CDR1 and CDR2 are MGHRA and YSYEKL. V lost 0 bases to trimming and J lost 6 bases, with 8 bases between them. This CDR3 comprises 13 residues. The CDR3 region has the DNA TGCGCCAGCAGCCAAGAGGAGGGTTCTGAAGCTTTCTTT. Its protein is CASSQEEGSEAFF.

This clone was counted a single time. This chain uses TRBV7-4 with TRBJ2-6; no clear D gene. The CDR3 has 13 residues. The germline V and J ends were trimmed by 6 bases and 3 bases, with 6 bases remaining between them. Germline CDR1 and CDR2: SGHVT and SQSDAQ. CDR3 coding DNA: TGTGCCAGCAGGCTAAATGGGGCCAACGTCCTGACTTTC. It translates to CASRLNGANVLTF.

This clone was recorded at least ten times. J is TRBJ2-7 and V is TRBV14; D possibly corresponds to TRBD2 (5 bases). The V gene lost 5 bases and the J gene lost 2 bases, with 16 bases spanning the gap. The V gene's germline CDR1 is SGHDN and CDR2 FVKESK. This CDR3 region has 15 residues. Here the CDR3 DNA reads TGTGCCAGCAGCTCACTGACGGGGAAGACCTACGAGCAGTACTTC. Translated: CASSSLTGKTYEQYF.

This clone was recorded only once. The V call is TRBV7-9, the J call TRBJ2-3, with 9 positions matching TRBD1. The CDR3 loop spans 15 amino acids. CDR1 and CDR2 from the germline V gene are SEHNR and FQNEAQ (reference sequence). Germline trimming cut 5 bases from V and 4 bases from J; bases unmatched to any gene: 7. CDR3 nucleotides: TGTGCCAGCAGCGAGGACAGGGGCGGTGCAGATACGCAGTATTTT. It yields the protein CASSEDRGGADTQYF.

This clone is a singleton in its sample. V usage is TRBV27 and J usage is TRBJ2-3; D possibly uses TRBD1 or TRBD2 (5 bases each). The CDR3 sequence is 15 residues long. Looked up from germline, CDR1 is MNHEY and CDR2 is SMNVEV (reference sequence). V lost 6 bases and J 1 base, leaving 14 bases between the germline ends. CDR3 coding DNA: TGTGCCAGCAGGCCCTTTGTGGGGGGCACAGATACGCAGTATTTT. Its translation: CASRPFVGGTDTQYF.

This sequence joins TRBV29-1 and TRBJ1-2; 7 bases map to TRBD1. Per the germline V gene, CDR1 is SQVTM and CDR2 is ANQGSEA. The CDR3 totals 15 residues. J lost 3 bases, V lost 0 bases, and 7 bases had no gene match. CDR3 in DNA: TGCAGCGTTGAAGATCAGGGCAGGGGGGACTATGGCTACACCTTC. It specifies CSVEDQGRGDYGYTF. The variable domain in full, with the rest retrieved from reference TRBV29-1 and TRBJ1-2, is SAVISQKPSRDICQRGTSLTIQCQVDSQVTMMFWYRQQPGQSLTLIATANQGSEATYESGFVIDKFPISRPNLTFSTLTVSNMSPEDSSIYLCSVEDQGRGDYGYTFGSGTRLTVV.

CDR3 nucleotides: TGTGCCAGCAGTCAACTCTCGACTAGCGGCTCCTACGAGCAGTACTTC. Its translation: CASSQLSTSGSYEQYF. The V call is TRBV27, the J call TRBJ2-7, with 9 positions matching TRBD2. Trimming cost V 5 bases and J 0 bases; bases outside gene matches: 8. The CDR3 runs 16 residues. CDR1 MNHEY and CDR2 SMNVEV come from the germline V gene (reference sequence).

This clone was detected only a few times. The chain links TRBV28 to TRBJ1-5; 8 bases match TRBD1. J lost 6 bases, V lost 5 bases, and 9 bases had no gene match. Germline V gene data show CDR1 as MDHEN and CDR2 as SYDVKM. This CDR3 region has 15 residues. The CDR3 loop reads CASSIGQGFRQPQHF. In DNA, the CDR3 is TGTGCCAGCAGTATTGGACAGGGCTTTCGTCAGCCCCAGCATTTT.

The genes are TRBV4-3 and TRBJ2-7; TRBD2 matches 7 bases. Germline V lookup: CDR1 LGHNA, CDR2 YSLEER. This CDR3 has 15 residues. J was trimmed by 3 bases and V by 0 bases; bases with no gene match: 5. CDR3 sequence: CASSQESGIFYEQYF. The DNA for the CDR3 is TGCGCCAGCAGCCAAGAAAGCGGGATTTTCTACGAGCAGTACTTC.

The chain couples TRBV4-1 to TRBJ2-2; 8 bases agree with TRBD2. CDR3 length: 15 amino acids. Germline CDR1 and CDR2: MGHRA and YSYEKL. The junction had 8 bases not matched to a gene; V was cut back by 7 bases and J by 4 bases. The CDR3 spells CASTLLADRTGELFF. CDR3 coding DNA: TGCGCCAGCACACTACTAGCGGACCGCACCGGGGAGCTGTTTTTT.

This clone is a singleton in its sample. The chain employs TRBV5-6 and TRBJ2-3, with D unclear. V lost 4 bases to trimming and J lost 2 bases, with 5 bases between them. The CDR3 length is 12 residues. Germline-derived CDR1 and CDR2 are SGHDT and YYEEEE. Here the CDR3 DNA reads TGTGCCAGCAGCCAGGACACAGATACGCAGTATTTT. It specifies CASSQDTDTQYF. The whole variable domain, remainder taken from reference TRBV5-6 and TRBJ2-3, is DAGVTQSPTHLIKTRGQQVTLRCSPKSGHDTVSWYQQALGQGPQFIFQYYEEEERQRGNFPDRFSGHQFPNYSSELNVNALLLGDSALYLCASSQDTDTQYFGPGTRLTVL.

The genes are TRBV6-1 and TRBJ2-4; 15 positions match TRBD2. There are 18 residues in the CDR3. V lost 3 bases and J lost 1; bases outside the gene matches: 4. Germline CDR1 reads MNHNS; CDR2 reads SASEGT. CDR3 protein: CASSEGLAGGRAKNIQYF. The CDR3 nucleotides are TGTGCCAGCAGTGAGGGACTAGCGGGGGGAAGGGCCAAAAACATTCAGTACTTC.

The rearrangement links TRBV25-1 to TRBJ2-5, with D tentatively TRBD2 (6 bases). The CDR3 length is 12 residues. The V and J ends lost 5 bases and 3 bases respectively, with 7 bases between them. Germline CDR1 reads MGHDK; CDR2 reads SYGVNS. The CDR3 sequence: CASSSGEETQYF. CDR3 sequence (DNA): TGTGCCAGCAGTTCGGGGGAAGAGACCCAGTACTTC.

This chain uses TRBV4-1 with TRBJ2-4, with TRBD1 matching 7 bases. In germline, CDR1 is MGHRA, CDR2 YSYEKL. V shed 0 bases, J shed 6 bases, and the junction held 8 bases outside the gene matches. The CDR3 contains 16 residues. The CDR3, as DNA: TGCGCCAGCAGCCAAGATGACAGGGCAGTCGGAAACATTCAGTACTTC. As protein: CASSQDDRAVGNIQYF.

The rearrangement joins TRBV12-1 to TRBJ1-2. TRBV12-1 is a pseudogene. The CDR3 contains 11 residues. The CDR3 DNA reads TGTGCCAGCAGTCCTGAGATGGGCTACACCTTC. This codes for CASSPEMGYTF.

CDR3: CASSLEGDSPLHF. The CDR3 DNA is TGTGCCAGCAGCTTAGAAGGAGATTCACCCCTCCACTTT. This rearrangement joins TRBV7-9 to TRBJ1-6; the D is unclear. The CDR3 totals 13 residues. Germline assignment: CDR1 SEHNR and CDR2 FQNEAQ (reference sequence). V shed 1 base and J shed 8 bases, with 6 bases lying between them.

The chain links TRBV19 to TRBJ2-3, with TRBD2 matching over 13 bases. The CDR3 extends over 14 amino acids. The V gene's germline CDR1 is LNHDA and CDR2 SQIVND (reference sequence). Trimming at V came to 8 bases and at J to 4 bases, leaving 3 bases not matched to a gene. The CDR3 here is CASQTSGGPDTQYF. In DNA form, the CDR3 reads TGTGCCAGTCAGACTAGCGGGGGGCCAGATACGCAGTATTTT.